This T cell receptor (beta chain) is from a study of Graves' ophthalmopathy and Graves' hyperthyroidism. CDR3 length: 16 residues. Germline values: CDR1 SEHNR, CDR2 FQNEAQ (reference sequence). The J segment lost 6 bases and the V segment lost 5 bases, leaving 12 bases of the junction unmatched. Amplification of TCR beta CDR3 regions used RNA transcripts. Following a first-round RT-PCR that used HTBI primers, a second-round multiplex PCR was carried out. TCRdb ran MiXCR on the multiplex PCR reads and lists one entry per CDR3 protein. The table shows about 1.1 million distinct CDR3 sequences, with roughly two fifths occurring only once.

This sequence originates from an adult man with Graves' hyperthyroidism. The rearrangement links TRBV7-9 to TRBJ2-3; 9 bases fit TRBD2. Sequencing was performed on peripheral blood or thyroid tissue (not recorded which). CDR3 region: CASSPLARGGLDTQYF. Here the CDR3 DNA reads TGTGCCAGCAGCCCACTCGCGCGGGGGGGCTTGGATACGCAGTATTTT.